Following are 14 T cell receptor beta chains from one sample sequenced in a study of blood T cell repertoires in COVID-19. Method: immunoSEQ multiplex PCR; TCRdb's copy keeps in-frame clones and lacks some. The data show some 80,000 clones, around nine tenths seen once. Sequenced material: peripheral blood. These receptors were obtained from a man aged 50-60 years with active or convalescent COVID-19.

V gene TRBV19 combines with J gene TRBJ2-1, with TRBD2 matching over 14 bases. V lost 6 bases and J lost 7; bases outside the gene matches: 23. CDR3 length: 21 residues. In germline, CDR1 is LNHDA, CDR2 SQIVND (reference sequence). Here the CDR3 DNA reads TGTGCCAGTAGCAGGACCCCGGGACTAGCGGGGGCCGGGAGTTATGGGAATGAGCAGTTCTTC. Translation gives CASSRTPGLAGAGSYGNEQFF.

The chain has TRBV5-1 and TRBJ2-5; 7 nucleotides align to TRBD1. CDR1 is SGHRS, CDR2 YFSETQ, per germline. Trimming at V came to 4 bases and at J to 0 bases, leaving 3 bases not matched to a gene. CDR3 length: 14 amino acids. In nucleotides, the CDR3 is TGCGCCAGCAGCGAGGGACAGTACCAAGAGACCCAGTACTTC. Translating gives CASSEGQYQETQYF.

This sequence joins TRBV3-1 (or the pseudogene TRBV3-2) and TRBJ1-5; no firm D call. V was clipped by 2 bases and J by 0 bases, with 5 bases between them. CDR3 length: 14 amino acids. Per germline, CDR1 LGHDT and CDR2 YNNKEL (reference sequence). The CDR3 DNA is TGTGCCAGCAGCCAACAGGATAGCAATCAGCCCCAGCATTTT. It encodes CASSQQDSNQPQHF.

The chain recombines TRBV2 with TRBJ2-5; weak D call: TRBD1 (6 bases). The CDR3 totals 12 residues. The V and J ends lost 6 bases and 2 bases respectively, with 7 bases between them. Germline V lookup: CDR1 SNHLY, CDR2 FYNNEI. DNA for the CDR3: TGTGCCAGCAGCGGACAGCAAGAGACCCAGTACTTC. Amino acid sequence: CASSGQQETQYF.

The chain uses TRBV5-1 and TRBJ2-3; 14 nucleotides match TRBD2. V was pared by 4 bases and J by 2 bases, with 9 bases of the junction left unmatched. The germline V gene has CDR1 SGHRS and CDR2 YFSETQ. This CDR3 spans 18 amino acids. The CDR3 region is CASSEGLAGGGYTDTQYF. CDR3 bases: TGCGCCAGCAGCGAAGGACTAGCGGGGGGCGGGTACACAGATACGCAGTATTTT.

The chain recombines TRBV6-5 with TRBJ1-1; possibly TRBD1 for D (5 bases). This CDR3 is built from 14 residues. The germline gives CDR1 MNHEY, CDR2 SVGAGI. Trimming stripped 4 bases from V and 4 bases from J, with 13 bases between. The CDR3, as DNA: TGTGCCAGCAGTTTGGGGCAGGGCAGCACTGAAGCTTTCTTT. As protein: CASSLGQGSTEAFF.

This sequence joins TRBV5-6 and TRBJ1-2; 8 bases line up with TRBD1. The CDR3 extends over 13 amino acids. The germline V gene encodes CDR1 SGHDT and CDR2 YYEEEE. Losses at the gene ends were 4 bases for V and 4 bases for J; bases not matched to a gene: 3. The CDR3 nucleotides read TGTGCCAGCAGCGCGGGACAGGTCTATGGCTACACCTTC. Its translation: CASSAGQVYGYTF.

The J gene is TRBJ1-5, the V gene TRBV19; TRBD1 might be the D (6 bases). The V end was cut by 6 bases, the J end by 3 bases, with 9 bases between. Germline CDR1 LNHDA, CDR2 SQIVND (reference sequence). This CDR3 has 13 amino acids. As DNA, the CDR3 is TGTGCCAGTAGCAGGACAGACAATCAGCCCCAGCATTTT. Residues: CASSRTDNQPQHF.

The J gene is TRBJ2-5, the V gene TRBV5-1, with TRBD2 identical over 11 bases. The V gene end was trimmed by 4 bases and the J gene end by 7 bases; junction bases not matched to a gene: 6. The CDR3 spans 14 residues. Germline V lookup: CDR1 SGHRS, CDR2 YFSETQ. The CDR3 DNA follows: TGCGCCAGCAGCCCGGGACTAGCGGAGCCGACCCAGTACTTC. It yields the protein CASSPGLAEPTQYF.

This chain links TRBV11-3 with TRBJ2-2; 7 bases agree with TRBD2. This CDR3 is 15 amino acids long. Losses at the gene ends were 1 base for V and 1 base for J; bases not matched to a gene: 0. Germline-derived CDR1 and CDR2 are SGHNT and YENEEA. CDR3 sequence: CASSLAGGNTGELFF. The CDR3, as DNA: TGTGCCAGCAGCTTAGCGGGGGGGAACACCGGGGAGCTGTTTTTT.

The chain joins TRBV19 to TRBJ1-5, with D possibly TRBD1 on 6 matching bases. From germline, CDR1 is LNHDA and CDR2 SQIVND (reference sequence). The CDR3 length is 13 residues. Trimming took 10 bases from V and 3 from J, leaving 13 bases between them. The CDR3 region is CATIQGYNQPQHF. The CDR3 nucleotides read TGTGCCACCATACAGGGATACAATCAGCCCCAGCATTTT.

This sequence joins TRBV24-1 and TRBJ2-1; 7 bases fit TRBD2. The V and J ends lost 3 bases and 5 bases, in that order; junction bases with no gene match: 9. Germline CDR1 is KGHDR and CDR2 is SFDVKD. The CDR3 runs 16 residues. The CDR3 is CATSDPSGRSDNEQFF. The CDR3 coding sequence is TGTGCCACCAGTGATCCTAGCGGCCGGTCCGACAATGAGCAGTTCTTC.

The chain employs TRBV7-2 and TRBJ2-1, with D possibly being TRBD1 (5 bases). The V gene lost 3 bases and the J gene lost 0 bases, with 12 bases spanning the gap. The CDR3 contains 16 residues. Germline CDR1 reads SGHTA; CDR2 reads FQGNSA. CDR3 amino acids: CASSFRGAHSYNEQFF. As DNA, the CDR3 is TGTGCCAGCAGCTTTCGTGGGGCTCACTCCTACAATGAGCAGTTCTTC.

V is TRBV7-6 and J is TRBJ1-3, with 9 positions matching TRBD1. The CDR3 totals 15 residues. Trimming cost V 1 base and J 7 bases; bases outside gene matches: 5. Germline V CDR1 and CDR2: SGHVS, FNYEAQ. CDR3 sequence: CASSLEWTGENTIYF. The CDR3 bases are TGTGCCAGCAGCTTAGAGTGGACAGGGGAGAACACCATATATTTT.